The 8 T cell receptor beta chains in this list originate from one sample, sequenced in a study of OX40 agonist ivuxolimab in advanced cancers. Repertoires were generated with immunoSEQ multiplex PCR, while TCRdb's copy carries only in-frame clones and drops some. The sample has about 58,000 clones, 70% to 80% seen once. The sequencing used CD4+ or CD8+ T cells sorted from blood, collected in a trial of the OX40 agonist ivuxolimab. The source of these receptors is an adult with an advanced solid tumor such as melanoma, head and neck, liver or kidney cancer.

The CDR3 protein is CSASESSGNTIYF. For the CDR3, the DNA is TGCAGCGCAAGTGAAAGCTCTGGAAACACCATATATTTT. This chain links TRBV29-1 with TRBJ1-3; no firm D call. This CDR3 is built from 13 residues. Germline loops: CDR1 SQVTM, CDR2 ANQGSEA. The V end lost 7 bases, the J end lost 0 bases, and 10 bases lay between the germline ends.

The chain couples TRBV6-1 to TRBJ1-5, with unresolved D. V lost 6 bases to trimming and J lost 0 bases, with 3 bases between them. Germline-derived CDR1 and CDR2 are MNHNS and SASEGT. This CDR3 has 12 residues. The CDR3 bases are TGTGCCAGCAGGGTTAGCAATCAGCCCCAGCATTTT. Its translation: CASRVSNQPQHF.

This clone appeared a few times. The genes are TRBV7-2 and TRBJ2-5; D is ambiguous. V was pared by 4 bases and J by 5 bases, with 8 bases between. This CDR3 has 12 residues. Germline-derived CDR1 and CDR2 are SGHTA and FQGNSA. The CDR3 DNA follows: TGTGCCAGCAGCTCCTACATGGAGACCCAGTACTTC. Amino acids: CASSSYMETQYF.

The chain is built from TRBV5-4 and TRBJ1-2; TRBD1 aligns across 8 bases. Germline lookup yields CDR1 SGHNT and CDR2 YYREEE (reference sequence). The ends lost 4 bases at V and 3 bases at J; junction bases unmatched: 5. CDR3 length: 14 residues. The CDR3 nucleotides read TGTGCCAGCAGCGCCCCGACAGGGGACTATGGCTACACCTTC. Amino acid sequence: CASSAPTGDYGYTF.

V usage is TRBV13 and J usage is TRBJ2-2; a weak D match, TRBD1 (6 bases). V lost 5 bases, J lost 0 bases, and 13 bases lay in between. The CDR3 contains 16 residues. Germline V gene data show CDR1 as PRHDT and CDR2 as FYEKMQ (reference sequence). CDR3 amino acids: CASSPSGHSNTGELFF. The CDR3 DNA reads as TGTGCCAGCAGCCCCTCGGGACATTCGAACACCGGGGAGCTGTTTTTT.

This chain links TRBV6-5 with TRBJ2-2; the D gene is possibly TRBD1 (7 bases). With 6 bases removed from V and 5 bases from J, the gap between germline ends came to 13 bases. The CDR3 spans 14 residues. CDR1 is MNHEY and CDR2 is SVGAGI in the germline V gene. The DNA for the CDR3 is TGTGCCAGCAGGAACAGGGGACTTACCGGGGAGCTGTTTTTT. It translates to CASRNRGLTGELFF.

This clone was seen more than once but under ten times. CDR3 residues: CASSLTEKLFF. In nucleotides, the CDR3 is TGTGCCAGCAGCTTAACTGAAAAACTGTTTTTT. V usage is TRBV7-9 and J usage is TRBJ1-4; D uncertain. The germline gives CDR1 SEHNR, CDR2 FQNEAQ (reference sequence). CDR3 length: 11 amino acids. The V and J ends lost 2 bases and 7 bases respectively, with 2 bases between them.

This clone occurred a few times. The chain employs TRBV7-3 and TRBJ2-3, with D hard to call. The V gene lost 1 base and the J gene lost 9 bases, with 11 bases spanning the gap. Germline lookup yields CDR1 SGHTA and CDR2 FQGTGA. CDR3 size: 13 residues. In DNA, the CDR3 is TGTGCCAGCAGCTTAATTCCGGGTGACACGCAGTATTTT. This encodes CASSLIPGDTQYF.